The clone carrying this T cell receptor (beta chain) was found a few times. A read error may explain this, as a much larger clone is one base away. This sample stems from a study of T cell repertoires in cytomegalovirus infection. With 2 bases removed from V and 5 bases from J, the gap between germline ends came to 8 bases. Germline CDR1 is SGHNT and CDR2 is YYREEE (reference sequence). This CDR3 is built from 13 residues. TCRdb redid the calling of the reads with MiXCR, one entry per CDR3 protein. The data show 560,000 or so distinct CDR3 sequences, with 15% to 20% seen just once and roughly a quarter held by the top ten.

The rearrangement uses TRBV5-4 and TRBJ2-1; TRBD2 is a possible D gene (5 bases). The sequence came from a human donor in good health (CMV status not recorded). Some clones in this sample may be carry-over from other donors' samples. The sequencing sample was made of CD8+ T cells from PBMCs. CDR3 DNA sequence: TGTGCCAGCAGCTTTGGACTTAACAATGAGCAGTTCTTC. Translation gives CASSFGLNNEQFF.